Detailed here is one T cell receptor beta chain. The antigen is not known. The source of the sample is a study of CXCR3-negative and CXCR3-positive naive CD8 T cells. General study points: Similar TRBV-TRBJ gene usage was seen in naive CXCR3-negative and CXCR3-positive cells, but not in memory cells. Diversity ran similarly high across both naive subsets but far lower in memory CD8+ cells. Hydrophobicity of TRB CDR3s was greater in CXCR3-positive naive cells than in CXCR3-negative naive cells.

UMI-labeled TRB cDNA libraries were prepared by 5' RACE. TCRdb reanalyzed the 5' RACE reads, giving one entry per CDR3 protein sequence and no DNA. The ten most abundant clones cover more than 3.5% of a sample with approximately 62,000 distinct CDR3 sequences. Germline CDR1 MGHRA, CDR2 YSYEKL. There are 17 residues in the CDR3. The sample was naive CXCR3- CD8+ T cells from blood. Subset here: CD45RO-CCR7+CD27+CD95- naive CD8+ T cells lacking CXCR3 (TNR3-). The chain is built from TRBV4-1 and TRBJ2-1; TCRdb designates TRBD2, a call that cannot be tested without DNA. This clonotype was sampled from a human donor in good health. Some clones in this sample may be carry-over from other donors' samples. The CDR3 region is CASSPTLGGLNYNEQFF.